These 9 T cell receptor beta chains were sequenced from one sample in a study of OX40 agonist ivuxolimab in advanced cancers. Sequenced by immunoSEQ multiplex PCR; TCRdb stores in-frame clones only, minus some. The profile covers fewer than 85,000 clones, with about 86% appearing a single time and 0.76% taken by the ten largest. Sequences were derived from CD4+ or CD8+ T cells sorted from blood, sampled in a trial of the OX40 agonist ivuxolimab. The source is an adult with an advanced solid tumor such as melanoma, head and neck, liver or kidney cancer.

Notes on this clone: A junction boundary mismatches the germline segment, possibly from a read error. The chain combines TRBV4-3 with TRBJ1-2, with D possibly TRBD1 on 5 matching bases. CDR3 length equals 19 residues. Looked up from germline, CDR1 is LGHNA and CDR2 is YSLEER. The CDR3: CASRQGAVRYQRANYGYTF. CDR3 coding DNA: TGCGCCAGCAGACAAGGGGCCGTACGGTACCAAAGGGCTAACTATGGCTACACCTTC.

V gene TRBV2 combines with J gene TRBJ2-3; the D call may be TRBD1 or TRBD2 (5 bases each). Per germline, CDR1 SNHLY and CDR2 FYNNEI. The CDR3 has 17 residues. Trimming removed 7 bases from V and 0 bases from J, with 20 bases in between. The CDR3 here is CASIRNPGRTSTDTQYF. CDR3 DNA: TGTGCCAGCATTCGAAACCCGGGACGGACTAGCACAGATACGCAGTATTTT.

V usage is TRBV5-1 and J usage is TRBJ1-4; 8 bases map to TRBD1. Per germline, CDR1 SGHRS and CDR2 YFSETQ. V was clipped by 7 bases and J by 6 bases; unmatched bases: 8. The CDR3 extends over 14 amino acids. The CDR3, as DNA: TGCGCCAGCTCCCCAGGACAGGGTCATGAAAAACTGTTTTTT. It yields the protein CASSPGQGHEKLFF.

This clone was counted only a few times. The chain carries TRBV27 and TRBJ2-3; D unresolved. The V and J ends lost 4 bases and 8 bases respectively, with 7 bases between them. The CDR3 totals 11 residues. The germline CDR1 and CDR2 sequences are MNHEY and SMNVEV (reference sequence). The CDR3 reads CASSSFGTQYF. In DNA, the CDR3 is TGTGCCAGCAGTTCGTTCGGTACGCAGTATTTT.

The chain couples TRBV10-1 to TRBJ2-1; D call uncertain. V lost 4 bases and J lost 0, with 7 bases in between. The CDR3 is 14 residues long. Germline CDR1 reads WNHNN; CDR2 reads SYGVQD (reference sequence). This chain's CDR3 is CASSGASSYNEQFF. DNA for the CDR3: TGCGCCAGCAGTGGAGCTAGCTCCTACAATGAGCAGTTCTTC.

Only one count was recorded for this clone. This chain links TRBV6-6 with TRBJ2-3; D ambiguous. Germline V gene lookup returns CDR1 MNHNY and CDR2 SVGAGI (reference sequence). Trimming took off 4 bases at V and 6 bases at J, with 17 bases between the two ends. CDR3 length equals 15 residues. The CDR3 nucleotides read TGTGCCAGCAGTTCGAGCACAGAGGATCGGGATACGCAGTATTTT. It specifies CASSSSTEDRDTQYF.

The count of this clone is one. CDR3 nucleotides: TGTGCCAGCAGCGAGGGCTACGAGCAGTACTTC. Translated: CASSEGYEQYF. The J gene is TRBJ2-7, the V gene TRBV5-6; a possible D gene is TRBD2 (5 bases). CDR1 is SGHDT and CDR2 is YYEEEE in the germline V gene. This CDR3 region has 11 residues. Trimming stripped 4 bases from V and 3 bases from J, with 5 bases between.

This sequence joins TRBV19 and TRBJ2-5; 7 bases are shared with TRBD1. CDR1 LNHDA and CDR2 SQIVND come from the germline V gene (reference sequence). After removal of 4 bases from V and 5 bases from J, the junction contained 16 bases not matched to a gene. The CDR3 length is 17 residues. The CDR3 loop reads CASSTSPPDRRRETQYF. The CDR3 DNA reads TGTGCCAGTAGTACCTCGCCCCCGGACAGGCGGCGGGAGACCCAGTACTTC. Complete variable domain (other parts from reference TRBV19 and TRBJ2-5): DGGITQSPKYLFRKEGQNVTLSCEQNLNHDAMYWYRQDPGQGLRLIYYSQIVNDFQKGDIAEGYSVSREKKESFPLTVTSAQKNPTAFYLCASSTSPPDRRRETQYFGPGTRLLVL.

The chain combines TRBV10-3 with TRBJ2-5, with 9 bases identical to TRBD1. This CDR3 has 15 residues. After removal of 2 bases from V and 4 bases from J, the junction contained 5 bases not matched to a gene. Germline loops: CDR1 ENHRY, CDR2 SYGVKD. DNA of the CDR3: TGTGCCATCAGTGAGGGAACAGGGGGCAGAGAGACCCAGTACTTC. As protein: CAISEGTGGRETQYF.